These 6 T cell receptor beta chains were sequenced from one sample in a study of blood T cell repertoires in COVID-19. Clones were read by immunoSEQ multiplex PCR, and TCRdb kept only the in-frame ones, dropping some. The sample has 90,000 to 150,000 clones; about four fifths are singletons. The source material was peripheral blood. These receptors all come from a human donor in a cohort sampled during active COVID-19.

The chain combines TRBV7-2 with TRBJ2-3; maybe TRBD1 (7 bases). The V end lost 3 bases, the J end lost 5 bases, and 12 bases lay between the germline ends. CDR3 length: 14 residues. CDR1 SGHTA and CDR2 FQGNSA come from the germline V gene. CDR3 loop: CASSFARGVDTQYF. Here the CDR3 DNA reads TGTGCCAGCAGCTTCGCCAGGGGGGTAGATACGCAGTATTTT.

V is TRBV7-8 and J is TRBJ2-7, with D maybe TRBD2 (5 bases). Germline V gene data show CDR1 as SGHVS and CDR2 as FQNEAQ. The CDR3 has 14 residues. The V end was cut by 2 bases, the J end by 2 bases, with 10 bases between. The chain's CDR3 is CASSLTGFPYEQYF. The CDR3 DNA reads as TGTGCCAGCAGCTTAACGGGATTCCCCTACGAGCAGTACTTC.

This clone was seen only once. CDR3 loop: CASSLLGPNYGYTF. The CDR3 DNA reads as TGTGCCAGCAGTTTACTGGGGCCTAACTATGGCTACACCTTC. V is TRBV27 and J is TRBJ1-2; D is possibly TRBD1 (5 bases). Germline V gives CDR1 MNHEY, CDR2 SMNVEV (reference sequence). V shed 2 bases and J shed 0 bases, with 7 bases lying between them. The CDR3 is 14 residues long.

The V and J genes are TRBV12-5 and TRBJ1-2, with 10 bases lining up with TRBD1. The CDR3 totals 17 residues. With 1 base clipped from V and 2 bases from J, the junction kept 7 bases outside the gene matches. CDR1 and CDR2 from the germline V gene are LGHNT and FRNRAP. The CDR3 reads CASGLAPVGQGNYGYTF. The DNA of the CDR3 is TGTGCTAGTGGTTTGGCCCCCGTGGGACAGGGGAACTATGGCTACACCTTC.

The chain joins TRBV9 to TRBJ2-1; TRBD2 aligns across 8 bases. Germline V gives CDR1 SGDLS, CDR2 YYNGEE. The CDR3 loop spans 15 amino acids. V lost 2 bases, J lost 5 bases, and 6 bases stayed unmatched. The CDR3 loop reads CASSVLSGEDNEQFF. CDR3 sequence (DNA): TGTGCCAGCAGCGTCCTTAGCGGGGAAGACAATGAGCAGTTCTTC.

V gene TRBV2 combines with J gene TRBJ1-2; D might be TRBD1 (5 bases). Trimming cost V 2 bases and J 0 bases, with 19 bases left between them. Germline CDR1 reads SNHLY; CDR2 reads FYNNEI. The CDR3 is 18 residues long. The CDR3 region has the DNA TGTGCCAGCAGTGAAAGGGGTTGGACCAGAGAAGCTAACTATGGCTACACCTTC. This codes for CASSERGWTREANYGYTF. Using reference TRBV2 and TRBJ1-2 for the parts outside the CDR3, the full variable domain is EPEVTQTPSHQVTQMGQEVILRCVPISNHLYFYWYRQILGQKVEFLVSFYNNEISEKSEIFDDQFSVERPDGSNFTLKIRSTKLEDSAMYFCASSERGWTREANYGYTFGSGTRLTVV.